This TCR beta chain derives from a study of blood T cell repertoires in COVID-19. The table came from immunoSEQ multiplex PCR; TCRdb's copy has only in-frame clones and leaves some out. The sample consists of over 150,000 clones, approximately 90% of them appearing once. The CDR3 loop spans 14 amino acids. The trim removed 5 bases at V and 2 bases at J, leaving 6 bases unmatched. CDR1 and CDR2 from the germline V gene are SNHLY and FYNNEI. The rearrangement joins TRBV2 to TRBJ2-7, with TRBD1 identical over 7 bases. The sequenced material came from peripheral blood. This sequence was found in a man aged 50 to 59 with acute or convalescent COVID-19. This CDR3 reads CASSLGTDAYEQYV. CDR3 in DNA: TGTGCCAGCAGTCTCGGGACAGACGCCTACGAGCAGTACGTC.